Presented here are 20 T cell receptor beta chains from one specimen sequenced in a study of metastatic and nonmetastatic thyroid tumors. Patients had received no treatment of any kind before thyroid surgery. TCRdb reprocessed the PCR reads via MiXCR. The profile covers tens of thousands of clones, with over 15% appearing a single time and roughly 15% taken by the ten largest. The sample comprised tumor tissue. These receptors originate from a female donor with papillary thyroid cancer or a benign thyroid nodule (not recorded which). Some clones in this sample may be carry-over from other donors' samples.

Ten or more counts support this clone. The chain combines TRBV20-1 with TRBJ1-5, with D maybe TRBD1 (5 bases). The germline gives CDR1 DFQATT, CDR2 SNEGSKA (reference sequence). The CDR3 consists of 16 residues. V lost 3 bases to trimming and J lost 3 bases, with 18 bases between them. The DNA for the CDR3 is TGCAGTGCTAGTCGGGGGGACGGAACTCTCAATCAGCCCCAGCATTTT. Translation gives CSASRGDGTLNQPQHF.

The chain recombines TRBV20-1 with TRBJ1-5, with 10 bases aligning to TRBD1. After removal of 3 bases from V and 3 bases from J, the junction contained 8 bases not matched to a gene. CDR1 and CDR2 from the germline V gene are DFQATT and SNEGSKA (reference sequence). The length of the CDR3 is 16 residues. Here the CDR3 reads CSASGGQGKINQPQHF. The CDR3 DNA reads as TGCAGTGCTAGTGGGGGACAGGGGAAGATCAATCAGCCCCAGCATTTT.

The chain carries TRBV10-2 and TRBJ1-2; a possible D gene is TRBD1 (5 bases). This CDR3 spans 13 amino acids. Between the trimmed V and J ends, which lost 4 bases and 5 bases, there was a span of 11 bases. Germline-derived CDR1 and CDR2 are WSHSY and SAAADI. The CDR3 bases are TGCGCCAGCAGTGCCGGGGCGTTGTATGGCTACACCTTC. It encodes CASSAGALYGYTF.

A few counts support this clone. This may be a read error, as it is one base from a much larger clone. The chain has TRBV6-2 or TRBV6-3 and TRBJ2-5; D not certain. The CDR3 is 14 residues long. Germline CDR1 MNHEY, CDR2 SVGEGT. V lost 6 bases to trimming and J lost 5 bases, with 16 bases between them. The CDR3 coding sequence is TGTGCCAGCAGAGACACCCTCATCGGTGAGACCCAGTACTTC. Amino acid sequence: CASRDTLIGETQYF.

This clone was detected many times. The V gene is TRBV28, the J gene TRBJ1-1, with D hard to call. The CDR3 spans 14 residues. Germline CDR1 and CDR2: MDHEN and SYDVKM. The V end was cut by 5 bases, the J end by 4 bases, with 14 bases between. This CDR3 is CASSIIRVTTEAFF. CDR3 in DNA: TGTGCCAGCAGTATTATAAGGGTGACCACTGAAGCTTTCTTT.

This clone was counted only a few times. The CDR3 nucleotides read TGTGCCAGCAGGACCGAACGGGGGCTTCAGCCCCAGCATTTT. It is translated as CASRTERGLQPQHF. The rearrangement links TRBV6-1 to TRBJ1-5, with D possibly TRBD1 on 6 matching bases. Germline-derived CDR1 and CDR2 are MNHNS and SASEGT. The V gene lost 6 bases and the J gene lost 6 bases, with 15 bases spanning the gap. The CDR3 consists of 14 residues.

This clone was picked up many times. The chain recombines TRBV6-1 with TRBJ1-1; 10 nucleotides align to TRBD1. Germline-derived CDR1 and CDR2 are MNHNS and SASEGT. The CDR3 length is 12 residues. V trimming: 7 bases; J trimming: 10 bases; junction bases outside the gene matches: 6. CDR3 sequence reads: CASNPGTGVAFF. The CDR3 region has the DNA TGTGCCAGCAATCCCGGGACAGGGGTAGCTTTCTTT.

This clone was seen many times. The V call is TRBV3-1, the J call TRBJ2-7; D is unresolved. Germline V lookup: CDR1 LGHDT, CDR2 YNNKEL (reference sequence). The CDR3 length is 11 residues. V lost 2 bases and J 6 bases, leaving 5 bases between the germline ends. The CDR3 region has the DNA TGTGCCAGCAGCCAATTGGGCGAGCAGTACTTC. Amino acid sequence: CASSQLGEQYF.

This clone showed up many times. The chain links TRBV7-3 to TRBJ2-1; D gene ambiguous. Trimming left V 5 bases short and J 8 bases short, with 22 bases between. The CDR3 totals 16 residues. Germline values: CDR1 SGHTA, CDR2 FQGTGA. Here the CDR3 reads CASSLGRRVGADEQFF. CDR3 nucleotide sequence: TGTGCCAGCAGCCTCGGCCGGAGAGTAGGTGCGGATGAGCAGTTCTTC.

This clone was seen ten or more times. The genes are TRBV7-2 and TRBJ2-1, with 9 bases matching TRBD2. The trim removed 0 bases at V and 8 bases at J, leaving 5 bases unmatched. The CDR3 is 15 amino acids. Germline V gene lookup returns CDR1 SGHTA and CDR2 FQGNSA. This CDR3 reads CASSLAGGGADEQFF. The CDR3 coding sequence is TGTGCCAGCAGCTTAGCTGGCGGGGGGGCCGATGAGCAGTTCTTC.

The table lists this clone with many counts. The chain recombines TRBV5-8 with TRBJ1-1; TRBD1 matches 7 bases. After removal of 1 base from V and 1 base from J, the junction contained 7 bases not matched to a gene. The CDR3 sequence is 16 residues long. Per germline, CDR1 SGHTS and CDR2 YDEGEE. CDR3 nucleotides: TGTGCCAGCAGCTTGTCCCAACGGACAGGGAACACTGAAGCTTTCTTT. Its protein product is CASSLSQRTGNTEAFF. Full variable domain (remainder filled in from reference TRBV5-8 and TRBJ1-1): EAGVTQSPTHLIKTRGQQATLRCSPISGHTSVYWYQQALGLGLQFLLWYDEGEERNRGNFPPRFSGRQFPNYSSELNVNALELEDSALYLCASSLSQRTGNTEAFFGQGTRLTVV.

This chain links TRBV27 with TRBJ2-2; D is unresolved. There are 13 residues in the CDR3. Trimming cost V 3 bases and J 5 bases, with 7 bases left between them. The germline V gene encodes CDR1 MNHEY and CDR2 SMNVEV (reference sequence). CDR3 amino acids: CASSFGRTGELFF. In DNA, the CDR3 is TGTGCCAGCAGTTTCGGAAGGACCGGGGAGCTGTTTTTT.

This clone was counted many times. The chain carries TRBV28 and TRBJ2-1; TRBD2 is a possible D gene (5 bases). The CDR3 runs 11 residues. CDR1 and CDR2 (germline): MDHEN, SYDVKM. The CDR3 DNA follows: TGTAAGCCTAGCCCAGCGAATGAGCAGTTCTTC. Protein sequence: CKPSPANEQFF.

This clone was picked up a small number of times. The chain links TRBV6-2 or TRBV6-3 to TRBJ2-7, with D maybe TRBD1 (5 bases). The germline V and J ends were trimmed by 9 bases and 0 bases, with 18 bases remaining between them. The CDR3 has 15 amino acids. Germline-derived CDR1 and CDR2 are MNHEY and SVGEGT. For the CDR3, the DNA is TGTGCCAGTATTTACCCAACAGGTGGCTCCTACGAGCAGTACTTC. Translating gives CASIYPTGGSYEQYF.

This clone showed up many times. This chain joins TRBV25-1 and TRBJ2-7; D ambiguous. CDR3 length: 17 amino acids. CDR1 MGHDK and CDR2 SYGVNS come from the germline V gene. Trimming removed 3 bases at V and 2 bases at J, with 20 bases between. The CDR3 here is CASSEFIMGRSPYEQYF. CDR3 DNA: TGTGCCAGCAGTGAGTTCATAATGGGTCGAAGTCCCTACGAGCAGTACTTC.

This clone was seen a single time. A much larger clone differs by one base, so this may be a read error. The conserved final phenylalanine or tryptophan is absent from the CDR3, which likely points to a read error. This chain connects TRBV4-3 to TRBJ2-7; a weak D match, TRBD2 (6 bases). Trimming pared 8 bases from V and 2 bases from J, leaving 19 bases between. CDR3 size: 15 residues. CDR1 LGHNA and CDR2 YSLEER come from the germline V gene. CDR3 sequence: CASSVFGASAYEQYL. The CDR3 region has the DNA TGCGCCAGCTCCGTCTTCGGGGCTAGCGCCTACGAGCAGTACTTG.

This clone has at least ten counts. The chain links TRBV5-1 to TRBJ2-2; the match to TRBD2 covers 11 bases. The CDR3 has 17 amino acids. From germline, CDR1 is SGHRS and CDR2 YFSETQ. V lost 2 bases to trimming and J lost 1 base; unmatched junction nucleotides: 4. The CDR3 bases are TGCGCCAGCAGCTTACTAGCGGGGGCTATGAACACCGGGGAGCTGTTTTTT. Translation: CASSLLAGAMNTGELFF. Looking up the rest from reference TRBV5-1 and TRBJ2-2 gives the full variable domain: KAGVTQTPRYLIKTRGQQVTLSCSPISGHRSVSWYQQTPGQGLQFLFEYFSETQRNKGNFPGRFSGRQFSNSRSEMNVSTLELGDSALYLCASSLLAGAMNTGELFFGEGSRLTVL.

The rearrangement links TRBV18 to TRBJ1-2; 7 bases fit TRBD1. Germline assignment: CDR1 KGHSH and CDR2 LQKENI. The CDR3 covers 13 residues. V was clipped by 5 bases and J by 2 bases; unmatched bases: 2. CDR3 region: CASSTGENYGYTF. DNA of the CDR3: TGTGCCAGCTCAACAGGGGAGAACTATGGCTACACCTTC.

The J gene is TRBJ2-7, the V gene TRBV6-5; TRBD2 agrees at 14 bases. Trimming cost V 4 bases and J 6 bases; bases outside gene matches: 8. Germline-derived CDR1 and CDR2 are MNHEY and SVGAGI. The CDR3 length is 16 residues. The CDR3 DNA reads TGTGCCAGCAGTTCTGGACTAGCGGGAGGTGGTAGCGAGCAGTACTTC. It is translated as CASSSGLAGGGSEQYF.

This clone came up many times. This CDR3 is CASSRDGYGYTF. The CDR3 DNA reads TGTGCCAGCAGCCGGGACGGCTATGGCTACACCTTC. This chain joins TRBV7-9 and TRBJ1-2; tentative D call: TRBD1 (5 bases). V gave up 5 bases and J gave up 4 bases, with 8 bases separating them. CDR3 size: 12 residues. CDR1 and CDR2 (germline): SEHNR, FQNEAQ (reference sequence).